The 26 T cell receptor beta chains below come from one sample, sequenced in a study of T cell responses to AZD1222 COVID-19 vaccine. TCRdb keeps only in-frame clones here, not all; method: immunoSEQ multiplex PCR. Of 150,000 or so clones listed, about 89% are singletons. Sequencing was performed on peripheral blood, taken on day 0 of AZD1222 vaccination. These receptors all come from an adult in good health.

The rearrangement uses TRBV24-1 and TRBJ2-5; the D is unclear. The CDR3 sequence is 15 residues long. V was clipped by 4 bases and J by 5 bases, with 16 bases between them. CDR1 is KGHDR, CDR2 SFDVKD, per germline. CDR3 sequence reads: CATSDPAAGMETQYF. The CDR3 region has the DNA TGTGCCACCAGTGACCCGGCGGCCGGAATGGAGACCCAGTACTTC.

V gene TRBV29-1 combines with J gene TRBJ2-2; D is undetermined. The CDR3 loop spans 15 amino acids. Germline V gene sequence: CDR1 SQVTM, CDR2 ANQGSEA. V gave up 0 bases and J gave up 4 bases, with 12 bases separating them. CDR3 sequence reads: CSVEDPPGPTGELFF. The CDR3 bases are TGCAGCGTTGAAGATCCCCCCGGGCCCACCGGGGAGCTGTTTTTT.

The chain links TRBV19 to TRBJ1-3; D gene uncertain. The CDR3 extends over 14 amino acids. Trimming took off 1 base at V and 1 base at J, with 5 bases between the two ends. Germline CDR1 reads LNHDA; CDR2 reads SQIVND (reference sequence). This chain's CDR3 is CASSIGFSGNTIYF. The CDR3 region has the DNA TGTGCCAGTAGTATAGGGTTTTCTGGAAACACCATATATTTT. Variable domain in full (rest from reference TRBV19 and TRBJ1-3): DGGITQSPKYLFRKEGQNVTLSCEQNLNHDAMYWYRQDPGQGLRLIYYSQIVNDFQKGDIAEGYSVSREKKESFPLTVTSAQKNPTAFYLCASSIGFSGNTIYFGEGSWLTVV.

V usage is TRBV7-9 and J usage is TRBJ1-2; D is unclear. Trimming shortened V by 2 bases and J by 4 bases, and 11 bases separated the two germline ends. This CDR3 contains 14 residues. Germline CDR1 and CDR2: SEHNR and FQNEAQ (reference sequence). CDR3 region: CASSLTQSIYGYTF. As DNA, the CDR3 is TGTGCCAGCAGCTTAACGCAGTCGATCTATGGCTACACCTTC. Using reference TRBV7-9 and TRBJ1-2 for the parts outside the CDR3, the full variable domain is DTGVSQNPRHKITKRGQNVTFRCDPISEHNRLYWYRQTLGQGPEFLTYFQNEAQLEKSRLLSDRFSAERPKGSFSTLEIQRTEQGDSAMYLCASSLTQSIYGYTFGSGTRLTVV.

J is TRBJ2-2 and V is TRBV19, with 8 bases matching TRBD1. With V trimmed by 10 bases and J by 4 bases, 11 bases remained unmatched. CDR1 and CDR2 (germline): LNHDA, SQIVND (reference sequence). The CDR3 totals 15 residues. The CDR3 DNA sequence: TGTGCCACAAGGATCCGGGACAGGCCCACCGGGGAGCTGTTTTTT. This codes for CATRIRDRPTGELFF.

The rearrangement joins TRBV2 to TRBJ2-3; D may be TRBD1 (5 bases). Trimming removed 7 bases at V and 9 bases at J, with 14 bases between. Germline V gene sequence: CDR1 SNHLY, CDR2 FYNNEI. CDR3 length: 12 residues. CDR3 sequence: CASTLGQRTQYF. In DNA form, the CDR3 reads TGTGCCAGCACCTTGGGGCAGAGAACGCAGTATTTT.

In this sample, this clone turned up once. V and J are TRBV12-3 or TRBV12-4 and TRBJ1-4, with 7 positions matching TRBD1. The trim removed 5 bases at V and 8 bases at J, leaving 5 bases unmatched. The CDR3 has 13 residues. The CDR3 reads CASSNRGSEKLFF. The CDR3 DNA reads TGTGCCAGCAGTAACAGGGGAAGCGAAAAACTGTTTTTT.

The V call is TRBV5-1, the J call TRBJ2-3, with a weak D call TRBD2 (5 bases). This CDR3 region has 14 residues. Trimming removed 0 bases from V and 1 base from J, with 6 bases in between. Germline V gives CDR1 SGHRS, CDR2 YFSETQ. The CDR3 DNA reads as TGCGCCAGCAGCTTGGCTAGCCGCACAGATACGCAGTATTTT. It translates to CASSLASRTDTQYF. Variable domain in full (rest from reference TRBV5-1 and TRBJ2-3): KAGVTQTPRYLIKTRGQQVTLSCSPISGHRSVSWYQQTPGQGLQFLFEYFSETQRNKGNFPGRFSGRQFSNSRSEMNVSTLELGDSALYLCASSLASRTDTQYFGPGTRLTVL.

The V and J genes are TRBV7-9 and TRBJ1-5; D may be TRBD1 (5 bases). In germline, CDR1 is SEHNR, CDR2 FQNEAQ (reference sequence). The CDR3 contains 16 residues. The V end was cut by 7 bases, the J end by 1 base, with 17 bases between. CDR3 residues: CASNPILGGSNQPQHF. The CDR3 DNA reads as TGTGCCAGCAACCCGATTCTTGGGGGGAGCAATCAGCCCCAGCATTTT.

The rearrangement links TRBV7-2 to TRBJ1-4, with 7 bases that match TRBD1. CDR1 is SGHTA and CDR2 is FQGNSA in the germline V gene. Trimming cost V 8 bases and J 8 bases; bases outside gene matches: 17. The CDR3 loop spans 16 amino acids. CDR3 residues: CASRRTGATSGEKLFF. The CDR3 nucleotides are TGTGCCAGCCGTAGAACAGGGGCAACAAGTGGGGAAAAACTGTTTTTT.

The chain couples TRBV6-5 to TRBJ2-3; 15 nucleotides line up with TRBD2. V was clipped by 6 bases and J by 5 bases; unmatched bases: 3. This CDR3 region has 15 residues. The V gene's germline CDR1 is MNHEY and CDR2 SVGAGI. CDR3: CASRGLAGGLDTQYF. The CDR3 nucleotides are TGTGCCAGCAGGGGACTAGCGGGGGGTCTAGATACGCAGTATTTT.

V usage is TRBV7-7 and J usage is TRBJ2-7, with 7 bases identical to TRBD1. V lost 4 bases and J lost 0; bases outside the gene matches: 12. The CDR3 runs 17 residues. Germline V lookup: CDR1 SSHAT, CDR2 FNYEAQ (reference sequence). The CDR3 region has the DNA TGTGCCAGCAGCTACCGGGACAGCAGGACCCTCTCCTACGAGCAGTACTTC. Its translation is CASSYRDSRTLSYEQYF.

In this sample, this clone turned up a few times. This rearrangement joins TRBV7-9 to TRBJ2-2; D gene unclear. V lost 5 bases, J lost 5 bases, and 12 bases lay in between. The germline V gene has CDR1 SEHNR and CDR2 FQNEAQ (reference sequence). This CDR3 has 14 amino acids. Here the CDR3 DNA reads TGTGCCAGCAGCCCCCACGAACGAACCGGGGAGCTGTTTTTT. Protein: CASSPHERTGELFF.

This chain uses TRBV30 with TRBJ1-5; D not certain. V lost 0 bases and J 3 bases, leaving 12 bases between the germline ends. The CDR3 consists of 15 residues. Germline V gene lookup returns CDR1 GTSNPN and CDR2 SVGIG (reference sequence). The CDR3 DNA is TGTGCCTGGAGTGTTTGGACGGAATTCAATCAGCCCCAGCATTTT. Its protein product is CAWSVWTEFNQPQHF.

The gene calls are TRBV30 and TRBJ2-1, with TRBD2 matching over 8 bases. Trimming cost V 1 base and J 10 bases; bases outside gene matches: 9. The CDR3 is made up of 14 amino acids. In germline, CDR1 is GTSNPN, CDR2 SVGIG (reference sequence). Written as DNA, the CDR3 is TGTGCCTGGAGTGACGGACTGGGACTAGGCGAGCAGTTCTTC. It is translated as CAWSDGLGLGEQFF.

The chain is built from TRBV18 and TRBJ1-6, with D possibly being TRBD1 (5 bases). The germline CDR1 and CDR2 sequences are KGHSH and LQKENI. The CDR3 is 15 amino acids. The germline V and J ends were trimmed by 6 bases and 7 bases, with 16 bases remaining between them. The CDR3 nucleotides are TGTGCCAGCTCGCCTGACACAGGATACAATTCACCCCTCCACTTT. Amino acid sequence: CASSPDTGYNSPLHF. Using reference TRBV18 and TRBJ1-6 for the parts outside the CDR3, the full variable domain is NAGVMQNPRHLVRRRGQEARLRCSPMKGHSHVYWYRQLPEEGLKFMVYLQKENIIDESGMPKERFSAEFPKEGPSILRIQQVVRGDSAAYFCASSPDTGYNSPLHFGNGTRLTVT.

The chain combines TRBV7-6 with TRBJ1-1; TRBD1 is a possible D gene (6 bases). In germline, CDR1 is SGHVS, CDR2 FNYEAQ. The CDR3 sequence is 14 residues long. With 5 bases removed from V and 0 bases from J, the gap between germline ends came to 10 bases. The CDR3 DNA reads TGTGCCAGCAGCCCCGGACAGTTGAACACTGAAGCTTTCTTT. Its protein is CASSPGQLNTEAFF.

V usage is TRBV3-1 (or the pseudogene TRBV3-2) and J usage is TRBJ1-2; TRBD1 is a possible D gene (5 bases). This CDR3 spans 14 amino acids. Germline CDR1 is LGHDT and CDR2 is YNNKEL (reference sequence). With 4 bases removed from V and 4 bases from J, the gap between germline ends came to 13 bases. The CDR3 protein is CASSLSGDLYGYTF. The CDR3 DNA sequence: TGTGCCAGCAGCCTTTCCGGGGACCTCTATGGCTACACCTTC.

This sequence joins TRBV30 and TRBJ2-7; D is unclear. Trimming cost V 8 bases and J 1 base, with 15 bases left between them. Germline loops: CDR1 GTSNPN, CDR2 SVGIG (reference sequence). CDR3 length: 13 residues. The CDR3 DNA reads as TGTGCCGTAAAAATGATCCCTTCCTACGAGCAGTACTTC. Its translation is CAVKMIPSYEQYF.

The chain combines TRBV7-2 with TRBJ1-5; no clear D. From germline, CDR1 is SGHTA and CDR2 FQGNSA. This CDR3 region has 12 residues. V was cut by 1 base and J by 7 bases, with 5 bases left in between. CDR3 residues: CASSLGIQPQHF. The CDR3 DNA reads as TGTGCCAGCAGCTTAGGTATCCAGCCCCAGCATTTT. Supplemented by reference TRBV7-2 and TRBJ1-5, the full variable domain reads GAGVSQSPSNKVTEKGKDVELRCDPISGHTALYWYRQSLGQGLEFLIYFQGNSAPDKSGLPSDRFSAERTGGSVSTLTIQRTQQEDSAVYLCASSLGIQPQHFGDGTRLSIL.

The chain links TRBV18 to TRBJ2-2, with 9 nucleotides matching TRBD1. J lost 0 bases, V lost 3 bases, and 2 bases had no gene match. Germline V gives CDR1 KGHSH, CDR2 LQKENI. The CDR3 covers 16 residues. This CDR3 is CASSPGQGPNTGELFF. CDR3 nucleotide sequence: TGTGCCAGCTCACCGGGACAGGGACCGAACACCGGGGAGCTGTTTTTT.

V usage is TRBV6-5 and J usage is TRBJ1-1; perhaps TRBD1 as D (5 bases). From germline, CDR1 is MNHEY and CDR2 SVGAGI. V was pared by 4 bases and J by 4 bases, with 16 bases between. The CDR3 length is 15 residues. The CDR3 spells CASSSYPEDITEAFF. The CDR3 DNA is TGTGCCAGCAGTTCATACCCCGAGGACATCACTGAAGCTTTCTTT.

This clone has a single count. V usage is TRBV14 and J usage is TRBJ2-7; 10 nucleotides agree with TRBD1. The CDR3 length is 16 residues. The V gene end was trimmed by 5 bases and the J gene end by 3 bases; junction bases not matched to a gene: 10. CDR1 SGHDN and CDR2 FVKESK come from the germline V gene. Written as DNA, the CDR3 is TGTGCCAGCAGCGGCGGGACAGGGGCAGTTTTCTACGAGCAGTACTTC. Protein: CASSGGTGAVFYEQYF.

The J gene is TRBJ1-1, the V gene TRBV5-1, with D maybe TRBD1 (6 bases). From germline, CDR1 is SGHRS and CDR2 YFSETQ. The CDR3 length is 13 residues. The ends were cut back, 5 bases at V and 1 base at J, with 9 bases in the middle. CDR3 sequence: CASREGGNTEAFF. The CDR3 coding sequence is TGCGCCAGCAGAGAGGGGGGGAACACTGAAGCTTTCTTT.

This clone was seen just once. The chain employs TRBV11-2 and TRBJ2-7, with D perhaps TRBD1 (6 bases). The germline V gene has CDR1 SGHAT and CDR2 FQNNGV. The CDR3 loop spans 13 amino acids. Trimming took off 6 bases at V and 1 base at J, with 10 bases between the two ends. The CDR3 here is CASRPQGSYEQYF. In DNA form, the CDR3 reads TGTGCCAGCAGACCACAGGGTTCCTACGAGCAGTACTTC.

This clone has at least ten counts. The chain has TRBV29-1 and TRBJ2-3; D gene ambiguous. The V gene lost 1 base and the J gene lost 0 bases, with 5 bases spanning the gap. Per germline, CDR1 SQVTM and CDR2 ANQGSEA. The CDR3 runs 13 residues. DNA of the CDR3: TGCAGCGTTGAAGGGTACAGCACAGATACGCAGTATTTT. This codes for CSVEGYSTDTQYF.